This T cell receptor beta chain was sequenced for a study of CD8+ T cells in alopecia areata. Study information: Those treated were given oral tofacitinib at 5 to 10 mg twice daily. After 6 to 18 months of tofacitinib, follow-up continued 6 months off drug.

PBMC-derived CD4+ and CD8+ T cells were sorted. As the sequencing template, cDNA was produced by extracting RNA and reverse transcribing it. Data came from immunoSEQ multiplex PCR; TCRdb stores just in-frame clones and leaves some out. The sample has approximately 180,000 clones, about 63% seen once. V dropped 3 bases and J dropped 8 bases, with 16 bases sitting between them. There are 14 residues in the CDR3. Germline CDR1 is KGHSH and CDR2 is LQKENI. The sequence derives from a human donor with alopecia areata. The sample in question was CD4+ T cells sorted from blood, obtained at week 0. The chain joins TRBV18 to TRBJ1-1; D remains unclear. The CDR3 is CASSPLAHQPEAFF. The CDR3 nucleotides are TGTGCCAGCTCACCCTTGGCGCACCAACCAGAAGCTTTCTTT.